This TCR beta chain was captured by sequencing in a study of T cell responses to AZD1222 COVID-19 vaccine. Generated by immunoSEQ multiplex PCR, the TCRdb table keeps only in-frame clones and is missing some. The repertoire holds tens of thousands of clones, 83% seen once, with about 6.5% in the top ten. Germline CDR1 is LNHDA and CDR2 is SQIVND (reference sequence). The CDR3 runs 16 residues. Trimming took 5 bases from V and 5 from J, leaving 18 bases between them. The chain combines TRBV19 with TRBJ1-4; no firm D call. Sample: peripheral blood, taken 28 days after the second AZD1222 dose. This clonotype was sampled from an adult who received the AZD1222 COVID-19 vaccine. The CDR3 loop is CASSPRRGLGNEKLFF. The CDR3 coding sequence is TGTGCCAGTAGTCCCCGCCGCGGACTTGGCAATGAAAAACTGTTTTTT.